This T cell receptor (beta chain) emerged from a study of naive and memory T cell subsets. Study-wide results and caveats: Each distinct alpha or beta sequence counts as one clonotype. Especially in CD8 cells, naive repertoires contained a few larger clonotypes, possibly CD45RA-re-expressing memory cells.

A few counts support this clonotype. Its target is unknown. An equimolar mix of two oligonucleotides served as the beta constant-region primer for TRBC1 and TRBC2. Four rounds of PCR amplified the ligated cDNA using nested alpha and beta constant-region primers plus SP2. TCRdb processed the UMI-ligation and nested PCR reads anew with MiXCR; each CDR3 protein has one entry. The data contain 120,000 to 150,000 distinct CDR3 sequences, about a fifth of them singletons. V lost 2 bases to trimming and J lost 6 bases, with 8 bases between them. The CDR3 runs to 13 residues. Germline V gives CDR1 SGHVS, CDR2 FNYEAQ.

The source is a human donor in good health. The chain carries TRBV7-6 and TRBJ2-1; no clear D gene. Sequenced: naive CD8+ T cells from blood. The chain's CDR3 is CASSLQAFNEQFF. The CDR3 DNA reads as TGTGCCAGCAGCTTACAAGCCTTCAATGAGCAGTTCTTC.